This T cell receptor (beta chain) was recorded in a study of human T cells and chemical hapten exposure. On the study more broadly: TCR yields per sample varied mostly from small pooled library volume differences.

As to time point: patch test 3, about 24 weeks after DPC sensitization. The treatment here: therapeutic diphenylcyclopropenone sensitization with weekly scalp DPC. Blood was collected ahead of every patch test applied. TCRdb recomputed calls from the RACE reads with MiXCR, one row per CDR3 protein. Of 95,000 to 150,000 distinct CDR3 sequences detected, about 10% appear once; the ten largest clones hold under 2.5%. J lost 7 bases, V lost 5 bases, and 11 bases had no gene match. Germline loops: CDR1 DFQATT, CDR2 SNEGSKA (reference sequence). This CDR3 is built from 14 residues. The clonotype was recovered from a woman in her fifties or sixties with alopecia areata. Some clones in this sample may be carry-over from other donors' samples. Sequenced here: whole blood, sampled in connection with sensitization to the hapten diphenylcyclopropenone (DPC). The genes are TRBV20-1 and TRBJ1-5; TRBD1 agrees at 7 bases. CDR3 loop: CSAEGARCRQPQHF. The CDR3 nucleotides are TGCAGTGCTGAGGGGGCGCGGTGCCGCCAGCCCCAGCATTTT.